This T cell receptor (beta chain) comes out of a study of CD8+ T cells in alopecia areata. Overall study context: The protocol delivered tofacitinib for 6 to 18 months, then withdrew it for 6 months. General study results and limits: Scalp clonality decreased significantly with tofacitinib, and so did expanded CD8+ clones among the top 100.

The treatment: oral pan-JAK inhibitor, 5-10 mg twice daily. The investigators collected lesional scalp punch biopsies and peripheral blood from alopecia areata patients. V dropped 4 bases and J dropped 2; count of bases not matched to a gene: 17. This CDR3 region has 19 residues. Germline-derived CDR1 and CDR2 are LGHNT and FRNRAP. With respect to this clone: The antigen is undetermined.

Sequencing relied on a cDNA template that was reverse transcribed from extracted RNA. Measured with immunoSEQ multiplex PCR; TCRdb has only the in-frame clones, and not every one. Among 140,000 to 150,000 clones, 45% to 65% were seen once, and the ten largest hold less than 20%. The V gene is TRBV12-5, the J gene TRBJ2-3; TRBD2 matches at 8 bases. The material sequenced was CD8+ T cells sorted from blood, taken at week 4, from a patient treated with tofacitinib. This receptor was identified in a human donor with alopecia areata. CDR3 bases: TGTGCTAGTGGTTCCCCTTCCACCCTGACTAGCGCCATCACAGATACGCAGTATTTT. As protein: CASGSPSTLTSAITDTQYF.